The 7 T cell receptor beta chains below come from one sample, sequenced in a study of blood T cell repertoires in COVID-19. Sequencing was performed with immunoSEQ multiplex PCR; in TCRdb, only in-frame clones are kept and a portion is missing. In the table there are 150,000 to 200,000 clones, around 82% of which are singletons. Sequencing was done on a sample of peripheral blood. Receptors originate from a woman in her 70s who had recovered from COVID-19.

J is TRBJ1-2 and V is TRBV28; 7 nucleotides line up with TRBD1. J was trimmed by 4 bases and V by 8 bases; bases with no gene match: 7. Germline values: CDR1 MDHEN, CDR2 SYDVKM. This CDR3 has 13 amino acids. The CDR3 loop is CASRDSAAYGYTF. In DNA form, the CDR3 reads TGTGCCAGCCGGGACAGCGCTGCCTATGGCTACACCTTC.

This clone was detected only a few times. The V and J genes are TRBV7-3 and TRBJ2-2; possible D gene TRBD2, 5 bases. Germline CDR1 SGHTA, CDR2 FQGTGA. This CDR3 has 14 amino acids. Between the trimmed V and J ends, which lost 5 bases and 6 bases, there was a span of 13 bases. The DNA for the CDR3 is TGTGCCAGCAGCGACCCTGCGGGTCCCGGGGAGCTGTTTTTT. This codes for CASSDPAGPGELFF.

This clone has more than one count but fewer than ten. The V and J genes are TRBV12-5 and TRBJ1-1; D is undetermined. V lost 8 bases and J lost 3, with 16 bases in between. Germline lookup yields CDR1 LGHNT and CDR2 FRNRAP. The CDR3 extends over 14 amino acids. As DNA, the CDR3 is TGTGCTAGTCGCGGGTGGCTGGAAGACACTGAAGCTTTCTTT. It encodes CASRGWLEDTEAFF.

V gene TRBV27 combines with J gene TRBJ2-3; TRBD2 aligns across 14 bases. V gave up 6 bases and J gave up 2 bases; unmatched junction bases: 10. The CDR3 is 18 residues long. Germline CDR1 is MNHEY and CDR2 is SMNVEV (reference sequence). As DNA, the CDR3 is TGTGCCAGCAGCCATAGGGGACTAGCGGGAGAGATCACAGATACGCAGTATTTT. This codes for CASSHRGLAGEITDTQYF.

V and J are TRBV2 and TRBJ1-1; 8 nucleotides match TRBD1. CDR1 is SNHLY and CDR2 is FYNNEI in the germline V gene. There are 14 residues in the CDR3. The V and J ends lost 7 bases and 2 bases, in that order; junction bases with no gene match: 6. The CDR3 region is CASTRQGTNTEAFF. Written as DNA, the CDR3 is TGTGCCAGCACCAGACAGGGGACAAACACTGAAGCTTTCTTT.

The V and J genes are TRBV6-5 and TRBJ2-1; 7 nucleotides match TRBD2. The CDR3 covers 15 residues. The germline V gene encodes CDR1 MNHEY and CDR2 SVGAGI. The V segment lost 5 bases and the J segment 7 bases; nucleotides outside the gene matches: 11. CDR3 sequence: CASSPRVSGGNEQFF. For the CDR3, the DNA is TGTGCCAGCAGTCCCCGGGTCTCGGGGGGTAATGAGCAGTTCTTC.

This rearrangement joins TRBV6-2 or TRBV6-3 to TRBJ2-5; D remains unclear. Germline V gene lookup returns CDR1 MNHEY and CDR2 SVGEGT. The CDR3 spans 15 residues. Trimming took off 7 bases at V and 1 base at J, with 16 bases between the two ends. The CDR3 reads CASTPALGPQETQYF. CDR3 nucleotides: TGTGCCAGCACCCCCGCGCTGGGCCCCCAAGAGACCCAGTACTTC.